This TCR beta chain was sequenced for a study of metastatic and nonmetastatic thyroid tumors. Treatment of any kind had been given to no patient before thyroid surgery. Using MiXCR, TCRdb reanalyzed the PCR reads. The profile shows roughly 58,000 clones, roughly 4% of them singletons. This clone was detected ten times or more. This CDR3 is also generated by other DNA sequences in the sample. CDR3 length: 17 residues. The germline V and J ends were trimmed by 0 bases and 13 bases, with 27 bases remaining between them. The V gene's germline CDR1 is SGHDN and CDR2 FVKESK. The sample taken for sequencing was blood. J is TRBJ2-5 and V is TRBV14; TRBD2 might be the D (5 bases). This receptor was taken from a female donor with papillary thyroid cancer or a benign thyroid nodule (not recorded which). Some clones in this sample may be carry-over from other donors' samples. CDR3 sequence: CASSQDVGQAPRETLYF. CDR3 nucleotides: TGTGCCAGCAGCCAAGATGTCGGGCAGGCTCCTAGGGAGACCTTGTACTTC.